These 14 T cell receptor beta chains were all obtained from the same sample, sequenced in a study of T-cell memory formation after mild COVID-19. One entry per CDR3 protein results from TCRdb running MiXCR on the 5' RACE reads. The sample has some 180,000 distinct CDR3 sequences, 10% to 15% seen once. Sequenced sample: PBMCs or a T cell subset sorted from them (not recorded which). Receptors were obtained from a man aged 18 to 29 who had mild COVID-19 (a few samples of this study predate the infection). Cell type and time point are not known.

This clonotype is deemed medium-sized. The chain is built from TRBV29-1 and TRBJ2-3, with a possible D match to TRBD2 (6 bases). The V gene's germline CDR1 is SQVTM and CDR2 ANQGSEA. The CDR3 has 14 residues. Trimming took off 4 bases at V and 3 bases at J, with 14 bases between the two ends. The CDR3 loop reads CSVGISGRTDTQYF. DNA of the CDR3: TGCAGCGTTGGAATTAGCGGAAGGACAGATACGCAGTATTTT.

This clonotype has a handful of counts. The CDR3 nucleotides read TGCAGTGTCCGGACAGGGAACTATGGCTACACCTTC. Protein: CSVRTGNYGYTF. The chain joins TRBV20-1 to TRBJ1-2, with TRBD1 identical over 8 bases. The V segment lost 7 bases and the J segment 2 bases; nucleotides outside the gene matches: 3. The CDR3 sequence is 12 residues long. Germline values: CDR1 DFQATT, CDR2 SNEGSKA (reference sequence).

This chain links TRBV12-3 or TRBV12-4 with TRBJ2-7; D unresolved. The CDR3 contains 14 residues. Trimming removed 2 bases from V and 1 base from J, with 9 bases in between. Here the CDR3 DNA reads TGTGCCAGCAGTTTATTTGGCCGGTCCTACGAGCAGTACTTC. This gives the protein CASSLFGRSYEQYF.

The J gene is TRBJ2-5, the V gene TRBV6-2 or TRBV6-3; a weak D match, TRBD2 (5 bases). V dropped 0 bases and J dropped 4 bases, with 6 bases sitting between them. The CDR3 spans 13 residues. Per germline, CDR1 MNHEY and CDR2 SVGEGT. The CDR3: CASSYSSGETQYF. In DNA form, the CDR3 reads TGTGCCAGCAGTTACTCCAGCGGAGAGACCCAGTACTTC.

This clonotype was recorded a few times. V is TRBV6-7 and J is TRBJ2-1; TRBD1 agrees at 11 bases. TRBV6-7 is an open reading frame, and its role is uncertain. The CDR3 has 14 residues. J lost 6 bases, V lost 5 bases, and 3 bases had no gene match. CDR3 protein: CASSPGTGGNEQFF. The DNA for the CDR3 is TGTGCCAGCAGTCCCGGGACAGGGGGCAATGAGCAGTTCTTC.

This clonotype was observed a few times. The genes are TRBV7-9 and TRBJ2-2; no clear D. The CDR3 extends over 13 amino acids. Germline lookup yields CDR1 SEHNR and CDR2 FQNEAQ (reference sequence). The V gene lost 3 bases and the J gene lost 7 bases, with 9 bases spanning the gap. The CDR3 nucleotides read TGTGCCAGCAGCTTGAGCTGGAACGGGGAGCTGTTTTTT. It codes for CASSLSWNGELFF.

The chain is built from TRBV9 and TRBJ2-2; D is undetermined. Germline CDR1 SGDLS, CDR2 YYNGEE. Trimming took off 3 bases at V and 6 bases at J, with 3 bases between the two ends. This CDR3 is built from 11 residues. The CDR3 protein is CASSEPGELFF. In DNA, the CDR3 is TGTGCCAGCAGCGAACCCGGGGAGCTGTTTTTT.

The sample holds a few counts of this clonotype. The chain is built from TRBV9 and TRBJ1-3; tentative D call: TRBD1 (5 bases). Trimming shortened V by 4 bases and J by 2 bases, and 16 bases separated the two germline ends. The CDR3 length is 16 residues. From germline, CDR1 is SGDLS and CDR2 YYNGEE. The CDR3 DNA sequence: TGTGCCAGCAGCCCGCGTGGGCAGGGAACTGGAAACACCATATATTTT. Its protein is CASSPRGQGTGNTIYF.

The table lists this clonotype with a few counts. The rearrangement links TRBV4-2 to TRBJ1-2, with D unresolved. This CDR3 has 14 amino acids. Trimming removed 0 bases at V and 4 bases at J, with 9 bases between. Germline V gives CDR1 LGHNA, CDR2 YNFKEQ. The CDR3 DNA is TGTGCCAGCAGCCAAGAGAGGGTCAGCTATGGCTACACCTTC. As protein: CASSQERVSYGYTF.

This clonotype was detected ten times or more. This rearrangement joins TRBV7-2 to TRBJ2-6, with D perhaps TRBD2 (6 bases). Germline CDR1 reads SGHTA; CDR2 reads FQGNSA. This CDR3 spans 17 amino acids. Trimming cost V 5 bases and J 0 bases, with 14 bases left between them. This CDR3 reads CASSPSAGTSGANVLTF. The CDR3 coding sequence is TGTGCCAGCAGCCCGTCGGCGGGGACCTCTGGGGCCAACGTCCTGACTTTC.

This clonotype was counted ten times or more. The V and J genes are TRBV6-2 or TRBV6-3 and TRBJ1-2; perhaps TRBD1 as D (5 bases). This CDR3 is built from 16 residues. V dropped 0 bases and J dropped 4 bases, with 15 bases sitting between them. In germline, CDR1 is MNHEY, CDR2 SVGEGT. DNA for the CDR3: TGTGCCAGCAGTTACTCCCAGACAGCAAGACCCTATGGCTACACCTTC. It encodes CASSYSQTARPYGYTF.

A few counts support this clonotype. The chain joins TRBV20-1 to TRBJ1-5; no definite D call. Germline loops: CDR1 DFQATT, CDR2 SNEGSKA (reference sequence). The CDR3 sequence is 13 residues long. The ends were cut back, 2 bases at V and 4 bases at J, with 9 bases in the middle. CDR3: CSARRAGNQPQHF. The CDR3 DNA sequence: TGCAGTGCTAGAAGGGCAGGTAATCAGCCCCAGCATTTT.

The CDR3 loop reads CASSQPERGVTEAFF. The CDR3 nucleotides read TGCGCCAGCAGCCAACCCGAGAGGGGTGTCACTGAAGCTTTCTTT. This chain links TRBV5-1 with TRBJ1-1, with D maybe TRBD1 (5 bases). The CDR3 contains 15 residues. The germline CDR1 and CDR2 sequences are SGHRS and YFSETQ. V lost 4 bases to trimming and J lost 4 bases, with 17 bases between them.

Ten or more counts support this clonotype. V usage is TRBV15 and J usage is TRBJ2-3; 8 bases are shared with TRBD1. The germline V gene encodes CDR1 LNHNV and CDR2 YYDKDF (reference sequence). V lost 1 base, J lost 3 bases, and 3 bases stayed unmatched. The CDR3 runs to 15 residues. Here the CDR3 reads CATSRVTGVTDTQYF. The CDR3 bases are TGTGCCACCAGCAGAGTGACAGGGGTAACAGATACGCAGTATTTT.